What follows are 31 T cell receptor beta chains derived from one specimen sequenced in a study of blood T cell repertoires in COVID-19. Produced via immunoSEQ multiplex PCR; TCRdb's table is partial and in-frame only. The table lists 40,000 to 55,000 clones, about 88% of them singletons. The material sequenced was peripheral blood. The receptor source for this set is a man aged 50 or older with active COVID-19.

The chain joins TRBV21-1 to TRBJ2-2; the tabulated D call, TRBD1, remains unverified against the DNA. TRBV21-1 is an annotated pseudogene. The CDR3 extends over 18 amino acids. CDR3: CASSKSEKTEANTGELFF. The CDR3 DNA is TGTGCCAGCAGCAAATCCGAAAAGACAGAGGCTAACACCGGGGAGCTGTTTTTT.

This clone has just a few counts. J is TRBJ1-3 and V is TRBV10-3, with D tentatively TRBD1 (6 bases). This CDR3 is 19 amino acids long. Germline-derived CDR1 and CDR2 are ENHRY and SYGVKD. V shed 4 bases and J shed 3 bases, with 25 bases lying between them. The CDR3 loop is CAISAIDKEDSIFGNTIYF. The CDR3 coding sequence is TGTGCCATCAGTGCAATAGACAAAGAGGACAGCATTTTTGGAAACACCATATATTTT.

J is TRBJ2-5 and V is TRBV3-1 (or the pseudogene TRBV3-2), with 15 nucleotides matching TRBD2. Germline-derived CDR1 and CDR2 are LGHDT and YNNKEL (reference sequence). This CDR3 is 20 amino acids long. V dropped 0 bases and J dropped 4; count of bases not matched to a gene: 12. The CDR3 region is CASSQDHGTSGGSRVETQYF. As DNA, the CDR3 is TGTGCCAGCAGCCAAGACCATGGGACTAGCGGGGGGTCACGGGTAGAGACCCAGTACTTC.

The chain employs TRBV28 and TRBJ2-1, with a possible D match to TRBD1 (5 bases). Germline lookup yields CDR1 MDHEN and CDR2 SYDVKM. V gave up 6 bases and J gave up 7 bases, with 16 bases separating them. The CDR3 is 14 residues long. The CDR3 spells CASSPTTVRNEQFF. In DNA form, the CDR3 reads TGTGCCAGCAGCCCGACGACAGTCAGGAATGAGCAGTTCTTC. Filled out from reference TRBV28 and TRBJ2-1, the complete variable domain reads DVKVTQSSRYLVKRTGEKVFLECVQDMDHENMFWYRQDPGLGLRLIYFSYDVKMKEKGDIPEGYSVSREKKERFSLILESASTNQTSMYLCASSPTTVRNEQFFGPGTRLTVL.

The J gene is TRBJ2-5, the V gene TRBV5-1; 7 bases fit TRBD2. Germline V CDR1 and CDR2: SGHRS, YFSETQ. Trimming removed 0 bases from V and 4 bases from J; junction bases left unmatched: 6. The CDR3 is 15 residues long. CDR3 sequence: CASSLVQGGGETQYF. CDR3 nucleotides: TGCGCCAGCAGCTTGGTTCAGGGCGGGGGAGAGACCCAGTACTTC.

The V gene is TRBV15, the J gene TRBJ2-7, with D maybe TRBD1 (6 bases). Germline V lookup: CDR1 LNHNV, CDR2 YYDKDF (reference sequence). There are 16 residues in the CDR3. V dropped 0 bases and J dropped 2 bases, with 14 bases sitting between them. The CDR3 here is CATSRETRTVPYEQYF. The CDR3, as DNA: TGTGCCACCAGCAGAGAAACCAGGACAGTCCCCTACGAGCAGTACTTC.

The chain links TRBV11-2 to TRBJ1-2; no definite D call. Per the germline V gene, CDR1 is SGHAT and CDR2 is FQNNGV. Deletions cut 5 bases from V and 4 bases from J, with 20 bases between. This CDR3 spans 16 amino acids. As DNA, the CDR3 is TGTGCCAGCAGCACGGACTCAGGTCGATTCCGCTATGGCTACACCTTC. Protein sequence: CASSTDSGRFRYGYTF.

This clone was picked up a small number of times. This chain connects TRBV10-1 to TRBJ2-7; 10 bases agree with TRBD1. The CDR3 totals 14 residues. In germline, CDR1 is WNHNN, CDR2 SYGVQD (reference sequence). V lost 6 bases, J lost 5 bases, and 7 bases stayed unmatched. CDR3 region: CASSPGQGVNEQYF. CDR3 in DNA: TGCGCCAGCAGCCCCGGACAGGGGGTCAACGAGCAGTACTTC.

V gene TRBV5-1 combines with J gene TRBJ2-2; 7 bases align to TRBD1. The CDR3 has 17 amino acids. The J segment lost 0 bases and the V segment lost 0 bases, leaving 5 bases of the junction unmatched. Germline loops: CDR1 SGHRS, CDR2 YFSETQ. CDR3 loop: CASSLEFGTANTGELFF. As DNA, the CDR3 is TGCGCCAGCAGCTTGGAGTTCGGGACAGCGAACACCGGGGAGCTGTTTTTT. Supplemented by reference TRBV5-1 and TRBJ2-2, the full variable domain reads KAGVTQTPRYLIKTRGQQVTLSCSPISGHRSVSWYQQTPGQGLQFLFEYFSETQRNKGNFPGRFSGRQFSNSRSEMNVSTLELGDSALYLCASSLEFGTANTGELFFGEGSRLTVL.

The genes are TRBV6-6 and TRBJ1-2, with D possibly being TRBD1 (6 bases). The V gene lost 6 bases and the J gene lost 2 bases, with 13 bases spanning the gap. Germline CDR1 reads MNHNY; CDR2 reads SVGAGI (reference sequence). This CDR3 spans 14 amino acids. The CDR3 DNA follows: TGTGCCAGCAGACCCCAACAGGGAAACTATGGCTACACCTTC. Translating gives CASRPQQGNYGYTF.

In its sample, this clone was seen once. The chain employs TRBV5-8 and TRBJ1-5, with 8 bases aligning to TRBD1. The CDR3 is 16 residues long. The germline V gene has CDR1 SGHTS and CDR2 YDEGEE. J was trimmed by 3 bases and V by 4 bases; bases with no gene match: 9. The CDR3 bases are TGTGCCAGCAGCGATAGACAGGGGAGGATCAATCAGCCCCAGCATTTT. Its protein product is CASSDRQGRINQPQHF.

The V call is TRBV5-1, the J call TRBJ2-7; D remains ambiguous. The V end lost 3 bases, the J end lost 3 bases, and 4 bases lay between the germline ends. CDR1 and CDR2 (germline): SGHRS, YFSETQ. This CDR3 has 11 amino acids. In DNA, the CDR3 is TGCGCCAGCAGCTCTAACTACGAGCAGTACTTC. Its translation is CASSSNYEQYF.

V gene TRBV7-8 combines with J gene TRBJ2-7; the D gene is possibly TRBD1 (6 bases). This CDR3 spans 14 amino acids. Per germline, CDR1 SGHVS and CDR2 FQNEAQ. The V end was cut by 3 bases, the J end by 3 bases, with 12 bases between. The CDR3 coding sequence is TGTGCCAGCAGCTTCCAGGACAGCCTCTACGAGCAGTACTTC. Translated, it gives CASSFQDSLYEQYF.

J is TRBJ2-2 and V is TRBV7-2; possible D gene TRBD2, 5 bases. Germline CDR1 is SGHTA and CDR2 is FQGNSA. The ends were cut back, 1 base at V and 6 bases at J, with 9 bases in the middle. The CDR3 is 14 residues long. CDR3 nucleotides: TGTGCCAGCAGCTTAGACGGGAAGGCCGGGGAGCTGTTTTTT. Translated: CASSLDGKAGELFF.

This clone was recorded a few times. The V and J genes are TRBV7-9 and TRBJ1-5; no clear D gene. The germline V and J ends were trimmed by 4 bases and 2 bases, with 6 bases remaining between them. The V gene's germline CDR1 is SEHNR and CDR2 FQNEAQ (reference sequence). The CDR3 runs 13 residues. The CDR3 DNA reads TGTGCCAGCAGCTCCCGGGGCAATCAGCCCCAGCATTTT. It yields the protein CASSSRGNQPQHF.

Here the CDR3 DNA reads TGCGCCAGCAGCCAGGACATGGGCCTGACAGGGAGTAGCGGCTACACCTTC. This translates into CASSQDMGLTGSSGYTF. V is TRBV4-1 and J is TRBJ1-2, with 7 bases aligning to TRBD1. This CDR3 region has 17 residues. The trim removed 3 bases at V and 8 bases at J, leaving 18 bases unmatched. Germline-derived CDR1 and CDR2 are MGHRA and YSYEKL.

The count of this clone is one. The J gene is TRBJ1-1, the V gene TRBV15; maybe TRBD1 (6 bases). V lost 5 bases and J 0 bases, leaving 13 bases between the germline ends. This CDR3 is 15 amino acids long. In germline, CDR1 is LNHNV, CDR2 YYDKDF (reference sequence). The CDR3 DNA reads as TGTGCCACCAGCGGCCAGTACAGGGTGAACACTGAAGCTTTCTTT. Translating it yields CATSGQYRVNTEAFF.

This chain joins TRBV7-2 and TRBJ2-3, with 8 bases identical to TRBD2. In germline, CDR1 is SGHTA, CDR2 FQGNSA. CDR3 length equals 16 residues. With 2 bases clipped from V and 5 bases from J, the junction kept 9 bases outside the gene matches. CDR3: CASSLIGRGGVDTQYF. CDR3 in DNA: TGTGCCAGCAGCTTAATCGGTCGGGGGGGCGTAGATACGCAGTATTTT.

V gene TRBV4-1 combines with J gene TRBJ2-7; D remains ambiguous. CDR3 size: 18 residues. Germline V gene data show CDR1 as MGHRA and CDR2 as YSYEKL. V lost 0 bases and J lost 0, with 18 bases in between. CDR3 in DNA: TGCGCCAGCAGCCAAGATTGGGCCCGGCTGGGCTCCTCCTACGAGCAGTACTTC. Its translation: CASSQDWARLGSSYEQYF.

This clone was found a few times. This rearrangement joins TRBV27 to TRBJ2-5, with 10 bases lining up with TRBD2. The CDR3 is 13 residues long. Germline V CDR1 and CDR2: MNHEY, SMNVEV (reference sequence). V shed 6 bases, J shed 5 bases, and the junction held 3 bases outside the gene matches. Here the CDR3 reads CASRPGLAETQYF. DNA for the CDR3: TGTGCCAGCAGGCCGGGACTAGCGGAGACCCAGTACTTC.

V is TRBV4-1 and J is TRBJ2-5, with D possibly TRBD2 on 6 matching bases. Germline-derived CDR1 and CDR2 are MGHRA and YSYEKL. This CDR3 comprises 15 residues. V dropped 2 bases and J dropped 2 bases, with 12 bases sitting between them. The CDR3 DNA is TGCGCCAGCAGCCAACCTAGCGCGGGACAAGAGACCCAGTACTTC. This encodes CASSQPSAGQETQYF.

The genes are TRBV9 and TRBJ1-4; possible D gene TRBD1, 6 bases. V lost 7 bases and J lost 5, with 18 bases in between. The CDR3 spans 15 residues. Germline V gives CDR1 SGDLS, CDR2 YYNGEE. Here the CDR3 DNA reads TGTGCCAGCCGTCGAGGGGGGGCTGTCAATGAAAAACTGTTTTTT. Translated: CASRRGGAVNEKLFF.

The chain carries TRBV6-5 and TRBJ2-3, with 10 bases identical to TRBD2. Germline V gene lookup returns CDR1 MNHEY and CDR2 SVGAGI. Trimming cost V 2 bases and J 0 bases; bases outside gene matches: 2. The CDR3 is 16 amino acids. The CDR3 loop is CASSYRTSGSTDTQYF. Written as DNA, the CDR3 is TGTGCCAGCAGTTACCGGACTAGCGGAAGCACAGATACGCAGTATTTT.

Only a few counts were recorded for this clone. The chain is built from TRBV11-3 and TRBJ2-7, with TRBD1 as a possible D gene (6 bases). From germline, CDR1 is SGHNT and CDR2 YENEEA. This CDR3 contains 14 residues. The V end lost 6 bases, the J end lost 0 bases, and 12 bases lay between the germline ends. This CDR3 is CASRGTRLSYEQYF. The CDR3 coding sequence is TGTGCCAGCAGGGGGACAAGACTCTCCTACGAGCAGTACTTC.

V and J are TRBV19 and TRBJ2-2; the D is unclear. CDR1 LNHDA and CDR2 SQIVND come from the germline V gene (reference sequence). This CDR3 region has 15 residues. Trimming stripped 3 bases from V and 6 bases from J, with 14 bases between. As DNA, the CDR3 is TGTGCCAGTAGTATTGGTAGTAGCCGCCCCGGGGAGCTGTTTTTT. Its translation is CASSIGSSRPGELFF.

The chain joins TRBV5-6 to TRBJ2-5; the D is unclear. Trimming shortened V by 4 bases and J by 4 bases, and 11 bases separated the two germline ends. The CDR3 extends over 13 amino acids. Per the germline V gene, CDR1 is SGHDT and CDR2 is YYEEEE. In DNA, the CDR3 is TGTGCCAGCAGCCGGAGATTCTCAGAGACCCAGTACTTC. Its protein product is CASSRRFSETQYF.

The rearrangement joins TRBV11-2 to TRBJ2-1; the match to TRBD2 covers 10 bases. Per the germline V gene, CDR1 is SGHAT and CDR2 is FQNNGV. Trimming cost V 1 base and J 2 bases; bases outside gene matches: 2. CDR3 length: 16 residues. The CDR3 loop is CASSLASGGTYNEQFF. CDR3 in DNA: TGTGCCAGCAGCTTAGCTAGCGGGGGTACCTACAATGAGCAGTTCTTC.

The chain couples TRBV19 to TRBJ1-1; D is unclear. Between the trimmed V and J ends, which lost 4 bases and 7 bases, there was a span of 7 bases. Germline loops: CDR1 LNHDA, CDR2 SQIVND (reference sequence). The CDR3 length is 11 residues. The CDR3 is CASSNQNEAFF. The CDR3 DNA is TGTGCCAGTAGTAATCAAAATGAAGCTTTCTTT.

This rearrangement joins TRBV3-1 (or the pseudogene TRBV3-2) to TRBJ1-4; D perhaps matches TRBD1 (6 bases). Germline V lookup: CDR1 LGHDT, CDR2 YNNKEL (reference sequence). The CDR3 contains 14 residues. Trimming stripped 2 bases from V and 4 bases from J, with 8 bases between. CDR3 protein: CASSQWGRNEKLFF. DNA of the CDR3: TGTGCCAGCAGCCAATGGGGGCGTAATGAAAAACTGTTTTTT.

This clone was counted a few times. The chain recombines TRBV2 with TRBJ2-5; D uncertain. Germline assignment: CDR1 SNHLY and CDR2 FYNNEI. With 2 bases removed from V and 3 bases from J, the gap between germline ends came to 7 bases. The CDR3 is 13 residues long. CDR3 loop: CASSEIVEETQYF. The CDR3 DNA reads TGTGCCAGCAGTGAAATAGTAGAAGAGACCCAGTACTTC.

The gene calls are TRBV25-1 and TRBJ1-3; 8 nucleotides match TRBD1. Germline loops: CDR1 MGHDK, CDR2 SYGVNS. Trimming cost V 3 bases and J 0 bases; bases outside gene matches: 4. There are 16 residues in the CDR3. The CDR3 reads CASSEGTGYSGNTIYF. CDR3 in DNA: TGTGCCAGCAGTGAGGGGACAGGATACTCTGGAAACACCATATATTTT.